This is a list of T cell receptor beta chains from one sample in a study of cytomegalovirus exposure and HLA in healthy donors. Sequenced by immunoSEQ multiplex PCR; TCRdb stores in-frame clones only, minus some. The data show 150,000 or so clones, around four fifths seen once. Sequencing was done on a sample of PBMCs. The receptors were gathered from a man aged 18 to 35 in good health and CMV-seropositive. Each CDR3 is given with its conserved first and last residue. The D gene is left open where the match is weak. Clone size is not always given. Where it is, it says once, few, many or a class for expanded clones.

clone_size	v_call	j_call	d_call	cdr3_nt	cdr3_aa
NA	TRBV5-1	TRBJ2-7	NA	TGCGCCAGCAGCTTCTCGCTCGACTACGAGCAGTACTTC	CASSFSLDYEQYF
once	TRBV13	TRBJ2-5	NA	TGTGCCAGCAGCGAAAGGGGGAGGGTAGAGACCCAGTACTTC	CASSERGRVETQYF
few	TRBV28	TRBJ1-4	TRBD1	TGTGCCAGCAGTTATACAGGGGGTTGGGAAAAACTGTTTTTT	CASSYTGGWEKLFF
NA	TRBV27	TRBJ2-5	NA	TGTGCCAGCAGTTTATCTTCGGTCTCCCAAGAGACCCAGTACTTC	CASSLSSVSQETQYF
NA	TRBV5-4	TRBJ2-7	NA	TGTGCCAGCAGCCTGGGTGGAATAGCCACTTCCTACGAGCAGTACTTC	CASSLGGIATSYEQYF
NA	TRBV6-5	TRBJ2-7	TRBD2	TGTGCCAGCAGTTATGGACTAGCGGTTAACCTCTACGAGCAGTACTTC	CASSYGLAVNLYEQYF
NA	TRBV11-2	TRBJ2-1	TRBD2	TGTGCCAGCAGCTCCCCGGGCGGGAGGGACAATGAGCAGTTCTTC	CASSSPGGRDNEQFF
few	TRBV30	TRBJ1-2	TRBD1	TGTGCCTGGAGTTTCACCTCCTACAGGGGGCTCAACACCTTC	CAWSFTSYRGLNTF
NA	TRBV5-1	TRBJ2-2	TRBD2	TGCGCCAGCAGCTTGGGTGGCGGGAGGGCCTCGGCGTCCGGGGAGCTGTTTTTT	CASSLGGGRASASGELFF
NA	TRBV27	TRBJ1-1	TRBD1	TGTGCCAGCAGATGGACAGGGGGCACTGAAGCTTTCTTT	CASRWTGGTEAFF
few	TRBV28	TRBJ2-2	TRBD1	TGTGCCAGCAGTTTAGGGGACAGGGACACCGGGGAGCTGTTTTTT	CASSLGDRDTGELFF
NA	TRBV28	TRBJ2-1	TRBD2	TGTGCCAGCAGGACGACTAGCGGGAGGGCATCCTACAATGAGCAGTTCTTC	CASRTTSGRASYNEQFF
NA	TRBV6-6	TRBJ1-1	NA	TGTGCCACCATAGGCCAGTCGGGAATGAACACTGAAGCTTTCTTT	CATIGQSGMNTEAFF
few	TRBV27	TRBJ2-3	NA	TGTGCCAGCAGTTCACCCACAGGGGAGGTGGGCACAGATACGCAGTATTTT	CASSSPTGEVGTDTQYF
few	TRBV10-3	TRBJ2-7	TRBD2	TGTGCCATCAGTGAGAGGCCGCTAGCGGAACACTCCTACGAGCAGTACTTC	CAISERPLAEHSYEQYF
NA	TRBV18	TRBJ2-7	TRBD2	TGTGCCAGCTCACCACCCCAGAGCGGGACTTCCTACGAGCAGTACTTC	CASSPPQSGTSYEQYF
NA	TRBV27	TRBJ2-7	NA	TGTGCCAGCAGTTTGAGACAGGCGGAGCAGTACTTC	CASSLRQAEQYF
NA	TRBV28	TRBJ1-1	NA	TGTGCCAGCTGCAGGGGTCCTGAAGCTTTCTTT	CASCRGPEAFF